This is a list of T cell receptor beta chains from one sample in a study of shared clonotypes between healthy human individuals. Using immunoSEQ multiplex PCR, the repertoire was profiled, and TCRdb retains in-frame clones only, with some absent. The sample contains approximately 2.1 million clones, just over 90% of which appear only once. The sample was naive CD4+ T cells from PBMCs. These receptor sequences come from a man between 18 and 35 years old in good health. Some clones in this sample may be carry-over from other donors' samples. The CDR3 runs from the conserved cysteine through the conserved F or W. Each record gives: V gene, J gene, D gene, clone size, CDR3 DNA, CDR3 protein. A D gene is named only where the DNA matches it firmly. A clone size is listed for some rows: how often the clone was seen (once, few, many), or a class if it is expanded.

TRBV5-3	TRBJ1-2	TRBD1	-	TGTGCCAGAAGCCTGGACAGGGGGCGGACTAACTATGGCTACACCTTC	CARSLDRGRTNYGYTF
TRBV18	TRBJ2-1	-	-	TGTGCCAGCTCACCTAACAGCGGAAGCTCCTACAATGAGCAGTTCTTC	CASSPNSGSSYNEQFF
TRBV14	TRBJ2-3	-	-	TGTGCCAGCAGCCAAGAATTCTCAGGGAGCACAGATACGCAGTATTTT	CASSQEFSGSTDTQYF
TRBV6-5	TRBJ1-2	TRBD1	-	TGTGCCAGCAGTTACTCGGACAGGGGTTACTATGGCTACACCTTC	CASSYSDRGYYGYTF
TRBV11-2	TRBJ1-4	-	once	TGTGCCAGCAGCGTATCGACAGGCCAAACTGATGAAAAACTGTTTTTT	CASSVSTGQTDEKLFF
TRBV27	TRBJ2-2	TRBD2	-	TGTGCCAGCAGTTTCATCGGGCTAGCGGCACCGAACACCGGGGAGCTGTTTTTT	CASSFIGLAAPNTGELFF
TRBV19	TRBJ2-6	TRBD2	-	TGTGCCAGACCTGACGGGGGGGCTGGGGCCAACGTCCTGACTTTC	CARPDGGAGANVLTF
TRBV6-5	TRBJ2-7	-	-	TGTGCCAGCAGTTACAGGCGACTGGGAGGGGGGGAGCAGTACTTC	CASSYRRLGGGEQYF
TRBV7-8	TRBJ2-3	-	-	TGTGCCAGCAGCTTAGCCCTTGACACAGATACGCAGTATTTT	CASSLALDTDTQYF
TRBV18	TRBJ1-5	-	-	TGTGCCAGCTCACCGCAGTCCGGGGATCAGCCCCAGCATTTT	CASSPQSGDQPQHF
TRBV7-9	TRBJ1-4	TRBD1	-	TGTGCCAGCAGCTGGGACAGGGGGCAAGAAAAACTGTTTTTT	CASSWDRGQEKLFF
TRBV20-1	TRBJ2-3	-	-	TGCAGTGCTCCCCAGGGTGGTACGCAGTATTTT	CSAPQGGTQYF
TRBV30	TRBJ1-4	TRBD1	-	TGTGCCTGGGCCAACCTCGGGACAGCTGAAAAACTGTTTTTT	CAWANLGTAEKLFF
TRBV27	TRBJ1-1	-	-	TGTGCCAGCAGTACCCCGATTGGAGGGGCGATCACTGAAGCTTTCTTT	CASSTPIGGAITEAFF
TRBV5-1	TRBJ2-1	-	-	TGCGCCAGCAGCGTTGTGGCCCCGGGCAATGAGCAGTTCTTC	CASSVVAPGNEQFF
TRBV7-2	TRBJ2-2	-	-	TGTGCCAGCAGCTTAAACCCCCAGAACACCGGGGAGCTGTTTTTT	CASSLNPQNTGELFF
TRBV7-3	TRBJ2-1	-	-	TGTGCCAGCAGCGAATACCCTCGTGGGCGGTTGCGGTACAATGAGCAGTTCTTC	CASSEYPRGRLRYNEQFF
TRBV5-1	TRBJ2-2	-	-	TGCGCCAGCAGCATAGACTCCGGGGCCCGAAGGGCCGGGGAGCTGTTTTTT	CASSIDSGARRAGELFF
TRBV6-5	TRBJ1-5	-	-	TGTGCCAGCAGTTACCAGGGGAGCAATCAGCCCCAGCATTTT	CASSYQGSNQPQHF
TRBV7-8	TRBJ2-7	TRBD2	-	TGTGCCAGCAGCTCCGACCGAGGGAGGGCCTTCAGCGAGCAGTACTTC	CASSSDRGRAFSEQYF
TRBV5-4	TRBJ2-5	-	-	TGTGCCAGCAGCTCTGGAAAAGCTGTAGAGACCCAGTACTTC	CASSSGKAVETQYF
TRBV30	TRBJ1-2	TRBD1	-	TGTGCCTGGAGGGGGGGGACAGGGAAGAAGGTTGGGTCTAACTATGGCTACACCTTC	CAWRGGTGKKVGSNYGYTF
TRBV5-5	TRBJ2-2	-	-	TGTGCCAGCAGCCTTTTAGGGGGGTCCACCGGGGAGCTGTTTTTT	CASSLLGGSTGELFF
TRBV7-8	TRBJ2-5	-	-	TGTGCCAGCAGCCTTCGACAGGCCAAAGAGACCCAGTACTTC	CASSLRQAKETQYF
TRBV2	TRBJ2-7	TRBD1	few	TGTGCCAGCAGTGAAGCGACAGGGATATACGAGCAGTACTTC	CASSEATGIYEQYF